The T cell receptor (beta chain) described here comes from a study of PD-1 blockade in mismatch repair-deficient tumors. The wider study: All were previously treated, progressing patients with approximately 11 mismatch repair-deficient cancer types.

In this sample, this clone turned up once. Sequencing was performed with immunoSEQ multiplex PCR; in TCRdb, only in-frame clones are kept and a portion is missing. The data hold fewer than 100,000 clones, with 81% observed a single time. The TCR sequence derives from an adult with mismatch repair-deficient cancer. Sequences were derived from peripheral blood, sampled 12 weeks after starting pembrolizumab.

CDR3 in amino acids: CASSSNREHSYNEQFF. CDR3 bases: TGTGCCAGCAGCTCCAATCGGGAACACTCCTACAATGAGCAGTTCTTC. The rearrangement uses TRBV11-3 and TRBJ2-1, with TRBD2 as a possible D gene (5 bases). The germline V and J ends were trimmed by 4 bases and 0 bases, with 13 bases remaining between them. Germline CDR1 reads SGHNT; CDR2 reads YENEEA. The CDR3 is made up of 16 amino acids.